This TCR beta chain was sequenced in a study of PD-1 blockade in classical Hodgkin lymphoma. About the study: Patients got intravenous nivolumab 3 mg/kg every 2 weeks. Whole-study findings and limits: CD8+ TCR diversity did not rise significantly by C4D1, unlike CD4+. Complete responders entered with baseline diversity on par with newly diagnosed patients, the results showed. Factors driving the repertoire differences, possibly disease activity or prior therapy, remain undefined.

The CDR3 is 13 amino acids. Germline V gene data show CDR1 as MNHNS and CDR2 as SASEGT. Trimming removed 11 bases at V and 6 bases at J, with 17 bases between. To note about this clone: Its specificity is not known.

Each and every patient relapsed after autologous stem cell transplantation, and patients got differing brentuximab vedotin exposure. The repertoire was sequenced with immunoSEQ multiplex PCR; TCRdb's copy has only in-frame clones and lacks some. The sample records 90,000 to 120,000 clones, about nine tenths being singletons. The clonotype comes from a human donor with classical Hodgkin lymphoma. V is TRBV6-1 and J is TRBJ2-1; tentatively, D is TRBD1 (6 bases). The sequencing used peripheral blood mononuclear cells (PBMCs), collected before the second cycle of nivolumab. CDR3 coding DNA: TGTGCCGCAGCGGCAGGGGAGCGCAATGAGCAGTTCTTC. Amino acids: CAAAAGERNEQFF.